The entry below describes one T cell receptor beta chain. This sample is part of a study of cytomegalovirus exposure and HLA in healthy donors. A multiplex PCR was run with 60 Vbeta primers and 13 Jbeta primers. Measured with immunoSEQ multiplex PCR; TCRdb has only the in-frame clones, and not every one. The data show more than 65,000 clones, 82% seen once. The receptor comes from a man between 18 and 35 years old in good health and CMV-seronegative. Sequenced input: PBMCs.

CDR3 residues: CASSRSYEDIRYEQYF. The CDR3, as DNA: TGTGCCAGCAGTCGTTCCTATGAGGACATAAGATACGAGCAGTACTTC. The V gene is TRBV27, the J gene TRBJ2-7; possibly TRBD1 for D (5 bases). CDR1 is MNHEY and CDR2 is SMNVEV in the germline V gene (reference sequence). V gave up 5 bases and J gave up 4 bases, with 21 bases separating them. CDR3 length: 16 amino acids.